The clone carrying this TCR beta chain was observed a few times. TCRdb re-analysed the RT-PCR reads in MiXCR, keeping a single row per CDR3 protein. The sample includes some 550,000 distinct CDR3 sequences, approximately 22% seen only once; the top ten take about 2.8%. The sample belongs to a study of response to subunit inactivated influenza vaccine. Another study also made use of these data, one on T cells expressing NK-cell markers. That report adds: UMIs accompanied the 5'RACE template switching by which TCR beta cDNA was made. Obtained from sorted CD3+CD56+NKG2C+, CD3+CD56+NKG2C- and CD3+CD56-NKG2C+ T cells were the TCR beta repertoires. Seven sequenced donors out of eight were HCMV-seropositive, one seronegative. The share of CD8+ T cells held by dominant NKG2C+ clonotypes was about 1.0-8% in several donors.

The receptor was derived from a man aged 50-60 years who received an inactivated influenza vaccine. The sample was CD4+ T cells sorted from PBMCs, taken roughly 12 days after vaccination.

The CDR3 loop reads CSARDVQTSNQPQHF. The CDR3 DNA reads TGCAGTGCTAGAGACGTACAGACAAGCAATCAGCCCCAGCATTTT. This chain joins TRBV20-1 and TRBJ1-5; D unclear. There are 15 residues in the CDR3. V shed 0 bases and J shed 1 base, with 10 bases lying between them. Germline values: CDR1 DFQATT, CDR2 SNEGSKA (reference sequence).